This T cell receptor beta chain derives from a study of shared clonotypes between healthy human individuals. Study-wide background: Samples came from two female and three male donors aged 18 to 49. Study-wide findings and caveats: When naive CD4 clonotypes were compared across a few donors, 5% to 5.5% were shared.

Details on this clone: Antigen: not known.

CDR3 length: 15 residues. Germline V gene sequence: CDR1 MNHEY, CDR2 SVGAGI. V lost 6 bases to trimming and J lost 5 bases, with 19 bases between them. Source study methods: ImmunoSEQ yielded junction-only sequences lacking quality scores, so filtering differed. Assay used: immunoSEQ multiplex PCR; TCRdb lists only in-frame clones, some missing. V, J and clone size derive from that table, while D and trimming were established from the DNA sequence. The table shows 2 million to 2.5 million clones, with approximately 93% occurring only once. Each donor was a Caucasian adult residing in Nashville, Tennessee.

This clonotype was obtained from a man between 18 and 29 years old in good health. Some clones in this sample may be carry-over from other donors' samples. The chain couples TRBV6-5 to TRBJ2-5, with D possibly called TRBD1 or TRBD2 (7 bases each). Sequencing was done on a sample of naive CD4+ T cells from PBMCs. Subset meaning: CD45RA+ positively selected. CDR3 protein: CASSPGRGHKETQYF. The CDR3 DNA follows: TGTGCCAGCAGCCCGGGGAGGGGGCATAAGGAGACCCAGTACTTC.